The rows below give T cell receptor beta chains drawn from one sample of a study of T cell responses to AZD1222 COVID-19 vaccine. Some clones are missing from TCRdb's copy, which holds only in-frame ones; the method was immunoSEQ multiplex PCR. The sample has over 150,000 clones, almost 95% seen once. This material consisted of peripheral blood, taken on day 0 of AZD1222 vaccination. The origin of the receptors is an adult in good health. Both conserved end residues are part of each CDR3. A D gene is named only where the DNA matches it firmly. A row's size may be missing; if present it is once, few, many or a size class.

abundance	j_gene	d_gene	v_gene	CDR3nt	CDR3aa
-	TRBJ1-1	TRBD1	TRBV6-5	TGTGCCAGCAAACCCGCAGGGGGCACTGAAGCTTTCTTT	CASKPAGGTEAFF
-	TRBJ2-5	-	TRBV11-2	TGTGCCAGCACCACCGGGACTGTTCAAGAGACCCAGTACTTC	CASTTGTVQETQYF
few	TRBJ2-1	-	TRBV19	TGTGCCAGTAGTAAGGACGGTCGCTCCTACAATGAGCAGTTCTTC	CASSKDGRSYNEQFF
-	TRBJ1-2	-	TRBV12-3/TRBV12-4	TGTGCCAGCAGTTTAAGAGGGTTCTATGGCTACACCTTC	CASSLRGFYGYTF
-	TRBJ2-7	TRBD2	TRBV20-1	TGCAGTGCTAGTCCGACTAGCGGGAGTGGCGAGCAGTACTTC	CSASPTSGSGEQYF
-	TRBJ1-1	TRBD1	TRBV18	TGTGCCAGCTCGACAGGGGTGAACACTGAAGCTTTCTTT	CASSTGVNTEAFF
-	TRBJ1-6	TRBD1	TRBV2	TGTGCCAGCGGGACAGGGATGAATTCACCCCTCCACTTT	CASGTGMNSPLHF
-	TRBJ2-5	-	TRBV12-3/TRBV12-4	TGTGCCAGCAAGGGGGGCGGAGAGACCCAGTACTTC	CASKGGGETQYF
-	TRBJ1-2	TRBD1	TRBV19	TGTGCCAGTGCGACGGACAGGGGGTACTATGGCTACACCTTC	CASATDRGYYGYTF
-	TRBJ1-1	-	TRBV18	TGTGCCAGCTCACCAATCCTGAACACTGAAGCTTTCTTT	CASSPILNTEAFF
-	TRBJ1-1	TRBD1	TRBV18	TGTGCCAGCTCACTGGACAGGGGTTGGACTGAAGCTTTCTTT	CASSLDRGWTEAFF
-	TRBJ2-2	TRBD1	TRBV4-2	TGTGCCAGCAGCTTCCTCGAGGGGGCAGGCACCGGGGAGCTGTTTTTT	CASSFLEGAGTGELFF
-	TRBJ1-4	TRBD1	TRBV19	TGTGCCAGTAGAACGGGACAGTTTGAAAAACTGTTTTTT	CASRTGQFEKLFF
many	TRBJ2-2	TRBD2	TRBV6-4	TGTGCCAGCAGTGACTCGCCTAGCGGGGACACCGGGGAGCTGTTTTTT	CASSDSPSGDTGELFF
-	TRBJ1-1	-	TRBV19	TGTGCCAGTAGTATAGGCAGCACTGAAGCTTTCTTT	CASSIGSTEAFF
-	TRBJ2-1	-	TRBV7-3	TGTGCCAGCAGCGTTAGCGGAGCCACCGATGAGCAGTTCTTC	CASSVSGATDEQFF
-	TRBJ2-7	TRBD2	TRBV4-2	TGTGCCAGCAGCCAAGTTAGGGCTAGCGGAACCTACGAGCAGTACTTC	CASSQVRASGTYEQYF
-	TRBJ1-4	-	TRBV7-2	TGTGCCAGCAGCTCCGGTCTGGCTAATGAAAAACTGTTTTTT	CASSSGLANEKLFF
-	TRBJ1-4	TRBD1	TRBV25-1	TGTGCCAGCAGTGGGGACAGGGGTCCCGCGGAGGAAAAACTGTTTTTT	CASSGDRGPAEEKLFF
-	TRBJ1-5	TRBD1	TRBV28	TGTGCCAGCAGTTTTCTTCGACAGGGCCCTTTTGATCAGCCCCAGCATTTT	CASSFLRQGPFDQPQHF
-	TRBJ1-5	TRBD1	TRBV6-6	TGTGCCAGCAGACCTACAGGGGGCAATCAGCCCCAGCATTTT	CASRPTGGNQPQHF
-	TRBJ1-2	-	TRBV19	TGTGCCAGTAGTCCCGGGACGGCTGTGGGCTACACCTTC	CASSPGTAVGYTF
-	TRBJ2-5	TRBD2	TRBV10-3	TGTGCCATCAGTGAGTCGGCGGGAGGAGAGACCCAGTACTTC	CAISESAGGETQYF
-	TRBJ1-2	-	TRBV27	TGTGCCAGCACCCCCTTGGGTGGGGGCTTAGCTAACTATGGCTACACCTTC	CASTPLGGGLANYGYTF
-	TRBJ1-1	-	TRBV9	TGTGCCAGCAGCGGCAAGACAGGAGCCCGGTTCACTGAAGCTTTCTTT	CASSGKTGARFTEAFF
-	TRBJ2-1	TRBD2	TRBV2	TGTGCCACCGCCGGACTAGCGGACAATGAGCAGTTCTTC	CATAGLADNEQFF
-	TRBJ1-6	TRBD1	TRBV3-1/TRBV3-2	TGTGCCAGCAACCACAGGGGAGGAGAATCACCCCTCCACTTT	CASNHRGGESPLHF
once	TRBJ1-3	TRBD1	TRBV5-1	TGCGCCAGCAGCTTGCAGGGGGCGGGAAACACCATATATTTT	CASSLQGAGNTIYF
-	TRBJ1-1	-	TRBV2	TGTGCCAGCAGTAAAGCCCGGAACACTGAAGCTTTCTTT	CASSKARNTEAFF
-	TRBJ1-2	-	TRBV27	TGTGCCAGCAGTTTCCGGGATTTCTATGGCTACACCTTC	CASSFRDFYGYTF
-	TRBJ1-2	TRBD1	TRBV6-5	TGTGCCAGCAGTCACGGGGACAGGGGCGGCTACACCTTC	CASSHGDRGGYTF
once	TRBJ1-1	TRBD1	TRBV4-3	TGCGCCAGCAGCCGTCAACAGGGGGACACTGAAGCTTTCTTT	CASSRQQGDTEAFF
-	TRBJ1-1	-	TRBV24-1	TGTGCCACCCCCGAGAGCACCGGGGAGGACACTGAAGCTTTCTTT	CATPESTGEDTEAFF
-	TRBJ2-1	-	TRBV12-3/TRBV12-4	TGTGCCAGCAGTACAGGGGGGGGGCAGTTCTTC	CASSTGGGQFF
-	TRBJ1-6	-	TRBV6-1	TGTGCCAGCAGTGAAAGGGGGGTCTCGCCCCTCCACTTT	CASSERGVSPLHF
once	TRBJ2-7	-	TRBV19	TGTGCCAGTAGTTCAGCGACCACCTACGAGCAGTACTTC	CASSSATTYEQYF
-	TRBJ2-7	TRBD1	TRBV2	TGTGCCAGTCAAGAGACAGGGAACCTGTACGAGCAGTACTTC	CASQETGNLYEQYF
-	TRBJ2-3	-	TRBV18	TGTGCCAGCTCACCGTTTCAAGGGGGGTCTTCAGATACGCAGTATTTT	CASSPFQGGSSDTQYF
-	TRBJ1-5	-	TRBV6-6	TGTGCCAGCAGTTACGGCAGAGATCAGCCCCAGCATTTT	CASSYGRDQPQHF
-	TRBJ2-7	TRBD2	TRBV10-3	TGTGCCATCAGTGAGAGACTAGCGGGAAACTACGAGCAGTACTTC	CAISERLAGNYEQYF
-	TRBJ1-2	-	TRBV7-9	TGTGCCAGCAGCTCAAAATCCGGGACGGAGACCTCAAACTATGGCTACACCTTC	CASSSKSGTETSNYGYTF
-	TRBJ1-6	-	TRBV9	TGTGCCAGCCAGCGGGGTTTGGGCTCACCCCTCCACTTT	CASQRGLGSPLHF
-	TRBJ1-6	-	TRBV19	TGTGCCAGTAGTATCAGGCAGATTAATTCACCCCTCCACTTT	CASSIRQINSPLHF
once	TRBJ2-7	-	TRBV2	TGTGCCAGCAGCGAGGGGTTTCCACCCTACGAGCAGTACTTC	CASSEGFPPYEQYF
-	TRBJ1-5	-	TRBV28	TGTGCCAGCACCTTAGGGGGTTCCGTCAATCAGCCCCAGCATTTT	CASTLGGSVNQPQHF
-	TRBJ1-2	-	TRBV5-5	TGTGCCAGCACCAAAACAGAACTTAACTATGGCTACACCTTC	CASTKTELNYGYTF
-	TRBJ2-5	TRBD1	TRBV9	TGTGCCAGCAGCGTAGGGACAGGGGGAGGGACGACCCAGTACTTC	CASSVGTGGGTTQYF
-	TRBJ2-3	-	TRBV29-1	TGCAGCGTTGCGCGCGGGACTACAGATACGCAGTATTTT	CSVARGTTDTQYF
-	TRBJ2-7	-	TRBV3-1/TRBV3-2	TGTGCCAGCAGCCGGGCCGCTTCCTACGAGCAGTACTTC	CASSRAASYEQYF
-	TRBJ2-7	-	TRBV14	TGTGCCAGCAGCCAAGAACAGGCCGGGTTCGGGTACGAGCAGTACTTC	CASSQEQAGFGYEQYF
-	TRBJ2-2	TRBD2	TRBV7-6	TGTGCCAGCAGCTCCGGGGGGGGCATGTGCGGGGAGCTGTTTTTT	CASSSGGGMCGELFF
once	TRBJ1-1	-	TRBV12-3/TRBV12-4	TGTGCCAGCAACCAGGGGAACACTGAAGCTTTCTTT	CASNQGNTEAFF
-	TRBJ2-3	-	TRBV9	TGTGCCAGCAGCGTAGCCAACCGGCCAGATACGCAGTATTTT	CASSVANRPDTQYF
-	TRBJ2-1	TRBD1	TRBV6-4	TGTGCCAGCAGAGAGGGACAGGGGTTATCAAATGAGCAGTTCTTC	CASREGQGLSNEQFF
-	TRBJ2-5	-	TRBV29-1	TGCAGCGTTCTAGTGCCCCGGGAGACCCAGTACTTC	CSVLVPRETQYF
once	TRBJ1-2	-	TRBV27	TGTGCCAGCACCCCGCGAAACAGCCAGTATGGCTACACCTTC	CASTPRNSQYGYTF
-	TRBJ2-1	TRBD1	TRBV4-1	TGCGCCAGCAGCCAAGAGGGACAGGATTACAATGAGCAGTTCTTC	CASSQEGQDYNEQFF
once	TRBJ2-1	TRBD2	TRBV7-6	TGTGCCAGCAGCCCGAGCGGGGGGTTTGACAATGAGCAGTTCTTC	CASSPSGGFDNEQFF
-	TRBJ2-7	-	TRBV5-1	TGCGCCAGCAGCTCTGAGCCGGGGACCGCCGAGCAGTACTTC	CASSSEPGTAEQYF